A single sample gave rise to the 17 T cell receptor beta chains below, sequenced in a study of T cell repertoires in cytomegalovirus infection. TCRdb called the reads again in MiXCR, with one record for every CDR3 protein. The sample lists about a million distinct CDR3 sequences; roughly 31% were seen once. These receptors lack a known antigen. The specimen was cultured CD8+ T cells from PBMCs, collected from culture after CMV antigen stimulation. These receptors all come from a human donor in good health (CMV status not recorded). Some clones in this sample may be carry-over from other donors' samples.

This clonotype was recorded a few times. The chain is built from TRBV6-1 and TRBJ1-1; no firm D call. The CDR3 loop spans 11 amino acids. Germline-derived CDR1 and CDR2 are MNHNS and SASEGT. V was trimmed by 6 bases and J by 7 bases, leaving 9 bases between them. The CDR3 here is CASSHVLEAFF. In nucleotides, the CDR3 is TGTGCCAGCAGCCACGTACTTGAAGCTTTCTTT.

The chain carries TRBV28 and TRBJ1-1; 9 nucleotides match TRBD1. V shed 6 bases and J 4 bases; nucleotides not matched to a gene: 9. Germline CDR1 is MDHEN and CDR2 is SYDVKM. The CDR3 consists of 15 residues. CDR3 protein: CASSFRDREGTEAFF. The CDR3 nucleotides read TGTGCCAGCAGCTTTCGGGACAGGGAGGGCACTGAAGCTTTCTTT.

This clonotype has more than one count but fewer than ten. This chain connects TRBV20-1 to TRBJ1-2; the D is unclear. The length of the CDR3 is 13 residues. CDR1 and CDR2 from the germline V gene are DFQATT and SNEGSKA (reference sequence). The V end lost 2 bases, the J end lost 5 bases, and 12 bases lay between the germline ends. CDR3 coding DNA: TGCAGTGCTAGATCTCCAGGAGTTTATGGCTACACCTTC. Its protein product is CSARSPGVYGYTF.

V gene TRBV11-3 combines with J gene TRBJ2-1; possible D gene TRBD1, 7 bases. This CDR3 contains 15 residues. CDR1 and CDR2 (germline): SGHNT, YENEEA. V lost 5 bases and J 3 bases, leaving 14 bases between the germline ends. The CDR3, as DNA: TGTGCCAGCAGCGGAGGGACAGTCTACTACAATGAGCAGTTCTTC. Translation: CASSGGTVYYNEQFF.

The chain joins TRBV27 to TRBJ1-6; D is unclear. Germline V lookup: CDR1 MNHEY, CDR2 SMNVEV (reference sequence). V lost 5 bases and J 0 bases, leaving 11 bases between the germline ends. The CDR3 consists of 16 residues. The CDR3 bases are TGTGCCAGCAGTCAGTCCCCGAGCTCCTATAATTCACCCCTCCACTTT. As protein: CASSQSPSSYNSPLHF.

This clonotype was detected many times. The CDR3 reads CASSPPPGETNEKLFF. Here the CDR3 DNA reads TGTGCCAGCAGCCCGCCCCCCGGGGAGACTAATGAAAAACTGTTTTTT. The chain links TRBV7-2 to TRBJ1-4; no definite D call. The germline V and J ends were trimmed by 5 bases and 2 bases, with 15 bases remaining between them. In germline, CDR1 is SGHTA, CDR2 FQGNSA. There are 16 residues in the CDR3.

This clonotype occurred a few times. The V call is TRBV7-2, the J call TRBJ1-2, with 7 bases matching TRBD1. Trimming cost V 4 bases and J 8 bases; bases outside gene matches: 10. Germline CDR1 is SGHTA and CDR2 is FQGNSA. The CDR3 covers 14 residues. The CDR3 DNA is TGTGCCAGCAGCTGGTCGACAGGGAAGGAGGGCTACACCTTC. Its translation: CASSWSTGKEGYTF.

This chain connects TRBV9 to TRBJ1-1; 10 bases fit TRBD1. The CDR3 is 17 residues long. CDR1 SGDLS and CDR2 YYNGEE come from the germline V gene. With V trimmed by 0 bases and J by 1 base, 6 bases remained unmatched. CDR3 region: CASSVEGQGTWNTEAFF. The CDR3 bases are TGTGCCAGCAGCGTAGAGGGACAGGGGACGTGGAACACTGAAGCTTTCTTT.

V gene TRBV28 combines with J gene TRBJ1-2; D possibly corresponds to TRBD1 (6 bases). In germline, CDR1 is MDHEN, CDR2 SYDVKM. Trimming removed 3 bases from V and 6 bases from J, with 17 bases in between. This CDR3 is 15 amino acids long. CDR3 nucleotides: TGTGCCAGCAGTTTCCCCCGGAGGGGGGTCGATGGCTACACCTTC. It translates to CASSFPRRGVDGYTF.

The chain recombines TRBV7-9 with TRBJ1-1; a possible D gene is TRBD1 (5 bases). V lost 5 bases and J 3 bases, leaving 16 bases between the germline ends. The CDR3 is made up of 15 amino acids. Looked up from germline, CDR1 is SEHNR and CDR2 is FQNEAQ (reference sequence). In DNA form, the CDR3 reads TGTGCCAGCAGCCCCTTAAAGGGAGGGGACACTGAAGCTTTCTTT. Residues: CASSPLKGGDTEAFF.

This clonotype was seen many times. The genes are TRBV4-2 and TRBJ1-5, with a weak D call TRBD1 (5 bases). The CDR3 sequence is 17 residues long. The germline V and J ends were trimmed by 4 bases and 0 bases, with 16 bases remaining between them. Germline loops: CDR1 LGHNA, CDR2 YNFKEQ. The CDR3 nucleotides read TGTGCCAGCAGCCCGGTGGGGACCGTCTCTAGCAATCAGCCCCAGCATTTT. This gives the protein CASSPVGTVSSNQPQHF.

A few counts support this clonotype. The CDR3 spells CASSLDPAIIPYEQYV. CDR3 bases: TGTGCCAGCAGCTTAGATCCCGCTATAATCCCCTACGAGCAGTACGTC. The chain uses TRBV11-2 and TRBJ2-7; D is uncertain. Germline lookup yields CDR1 SGHAT and CDR2 FQNNGV. The CDR3 sequence is 16 residues long. V dropped 0 bases and J dropped 2 bases, with 14 bases sitting between them.

This clonotype was counted at least ten times. The chain combines TRBV6-1 with TRBJ2-3; 8 nucleotides match TRBD1. Germline CDR1 MNHNS, CDR2 SASEGT. This CDR3 is built from 16 residues. V lost 1 base to trimming and J lost 2 bases; unmatched junction nucleotides: 5. CDR3 nucleotides: TGTGCCAGCAGTGAAGGCAGGGGGCTTCTCACAGATACGCAGTATTTT. This translates into CASSEGRGLLTDTQYF.

V is TRBV4-1 and J is TRBJ2-5; D is uncertain. The germline V and J ends were trimmed by 0 bases and 0 bases, with 14 bases remaining between them. The CDR3 extends over 17 amino acids. Germline CDR1 MGHRA, CDR2 YSYEKL. The CDR3 spells CASSQEPATTYQETQYF. The CDR3 DNA reads as TGCGCCAGCAGCCAAGAGCCAGCGACCACGTACCAAGAGACCCAGTACTTC.

This clonotype was counted between two and nine times. This rearrangement joins TRBV20-1 to TRBJ2-7; 7 bases are a match to TRBD2. CDR1 is DFQATT and CDR2 is SNEGSKA in the germline V gene (reference sequence). The ends lost 7 bases at V and 2 bases at J; junction bases unmatched: 8. The CDR3 has 13 residues. The CDR3 region is CSGRASGTYEQYF. In DNA form, the CDR3 reads TGCAGTGGCCGGGCTAGCGGCACCTACGAGCAGTACTTC.

This sequence joins TRBV6-6 and TRBJ2-2; TRBD2 aligns across 7 bases. V dropped 6 bases and J dropped 6; count of bases not matched to a gene: 10. CDR1 is MNHNY and CDR2 is SVGAGI in the germline V gene (reference sequence). The CDR3 covers 15 residues. CDR3 sequence (DNA): TGTGCCAGCAGATGGACTAGTGGGGGGGCCGGGGAGCTGTTTTTT. It yields the protein CASRWTSGGAGELFF.

The chain couples TRBV20-1 to TRBJ2-7; D is unclear. The CDR3 runs 16 residues. The ends were cut back, 5 bases at V and 1 base at J, with 21 bases in the middle. Germline V gives CDR1 DFQATT, CDR2 SNEGSKA (reference sequence). CDR3 nucleotide sequence: TGCAGTGCTCAGACGATCTTTGGGGTTACGTCCTACGAGCAGTACGTC. Translation: CSAQTIFGVTSYEQYV.